A single sample gave rise to the 17 T cell receptor beta chains below, sequenced in a study of CD8 T cells in Susac syndrome (dated by TCRdb to the late 2010s). Library prep was done by the immunoSEQ multiplex PCR assay. RNA was extracted using the RNeasy kit, and about 0.45 to 1 microgram was reverse transcribed with random hexamers. The raw public data were reprocessed by TCRdb itself: fastp quality trimming at Q25, MiXCR clonotype calling, in-frame beta chains only. Every CDR3 protein is listed once, alongside the most common genes and DNA of its rows. The sample yields some 180,000 distinct CDR3 sequences; over 75% were counted once. Of the sample, 0.087% falls within the top ten clones. Sample: CD4+ T cells from PBMCs. The source of these receptors is a human donor with Susac syndrome.

This chain joins TRBV6-5 and TRBJ2-1; 15 positions agree with TRBD2. Germline V gives CDR1 MNHEY, CDR2 SVGAGI. This CDR3 comprises 17 residues. J gave up 7 bases and V 4 bases, and 8 bases lay outside the gene matches. The DNA of the CDR3 is TGTGCCAGCAGTTTCCCGTGGACTAGCGGGAGGGAAAATGAGCAGTTCTTC. This translates into CASSFPWTSGRENEQFF.

The chain joins TRBV7-9 to TRBJ2-1, with 7 positions matching TRBD2. Trimming at V came to 3 bases and at J to 8 bases, leaving 10 bases not matched to a gene. Germline values: CDR1 SEHNR, CDR2 FQNEAQ (reference sequence). This CDR3 has 15 amino acids. The CDR3 region has the DNA TGTGCCAGCAGCTTCCCTAGCGGACAAAAGGATGAGCAGTTCTTC. Its protein product is CASSFPSGQKDEQFF.

This clonotype was counted once. CDR3 residues: CASSNRLAGAETQYF. The CDR3 region has the DNA TGTGCCAGCAGCAATCGACTAGCGGGAGCAGAGACCCAGTACTTC. The V call is TRBV9, the J call TRBJ2-5; 12 nucleotides agree with TRBD2. J lost 4 bases, V lost 4 bases, and 5 bases had no gene match. The germline V gene encodes CDR1 SGDLS and CDR2 YYNGEE. CDR3 length equals 15 residues. The whole variable domain, filled in from reference TRBV9 and TRBJ2-5, reads DSGVTQTPKHLITATGQRVTLRCSPRSGDLSVYWYQQSLDQGLQFLIQYYNGEERAKGNILERFSAQQFPDLHSELNLSSLELGDSALYFCASSNRLAGAETQYFGPGTRLLVL.

The V call is TRBV19, the J call TRBJ1-2; 7 positions match TRBD1. This CDR3 spans 13 amino acids. CDR1 is LNHDA, CDR2 SQIVND, per germline (reference sequence). The junction had 9 bases not matched to a gene; V was cut back by 10 bases and J by 4 bases. CDR3 amino acids: CATRDRVGYGYTF. CDR3 nucleotides: TGTGCCACCCGAGACAGGGTGGGCTATGGCTACACCTTC.

This chain joins TRBV19 and TRBJ1-1, with 12 bases lining up with TRBD1. The trim removed 7 bases at V and 1 base at J, leaving 4 bases unmatched. Germline V gene data show CDR1 as LNHDA and CDR2 as SQIVND (reference sequence). This CDR3 region has 15 residues. The DNA of the CDR3 is TGTGCCAGTACCCCGGGACAGGGGGCGAACACTGAAGCTTTCTTT. It is translated as CASTPGQGANTEAFF.

The chain has TRBV2 and TRBJ2-1; 11 positions agree with TRBD2. The CDR3 has 15 amino acids. The trim removed 7 bases at V and 6 bases at J, leaving 8 bases unmatched. The germline V gene has CDR1 SNHLY and CDR2 FYNNEI. CDR3 coding DNA: TGTGCCAGCATGGCTGTAGCGGGAGGGCCCAATGAGCAGTTCTTC. It yields the protein CASMAVAGGPNEQFF.

The rearrangement uses TRBV24-1 and TRBJ2-3, with a possible D match to TRBD2 (7 bases). The V gene lost 3 bases and the J gene lost 1 base, with 10 bases spanning the gap. Germline lookup yields CDR1 KGHDR and CDR2 SFDVKD. This CDR3 spans 15 amino acids. The DNA for the CDR3 is TGTGCCACCAGTGATCCCGGGGGGCGCACAGATACGCAGTATTTT. Its translation: CATSDPGGRTDTQYF.

V and J are TRBV7-2 and TRBJ2-7; 8 bases are a match to TRBD2. This CDR3 spans 14 amino acids. Looked up from germline, CDR1 is SGHTA and CDR2 is FQGNSA. Germline trimming cut 5 bases from V and 3 bases from J; bases unmatched to any gene: 6. The CDR3 region has the DNA TGTGCCAGCAGCACTGGGCTAGCGGGCTACGAGCAGTACTTC. Translating it yields CASSTGLAGYEQYF.

In this sample, this clonotype turned up once. The chain combines TRBV5-5 with TRBJ1-1; unclear D gene. Trimming removed 5 bases at V and 1 base at J, with 12 bases between. Germline CDR1 reads SGHKS; CDR2 reads YYEKEE (reference sequence). This CDR3 has 14 residues. DNA of the CDR3: TGTGCCAGCAGTCCCGGACTGTCGAACACTGAAGCTTTCTTT. Its protein product is CASSPGLSNTEAFF.

The genes are TRBV5-4 and TRBJ1-2; 8 bases line up with TRBD1. V shed 4 bases, J shed 4 bases, and the junction held 6 bases outside the gene matches. Germline CDR1 and CDR2: SGHNT and YYREEE (reference sequence). The CDR3 loop spans 14 amino acids. CDR3 amino acids: CASSGDRNVYGYTF. The DNA of the CDR3 is TGTGCCAGCAGCGGGGACAGGAACGTCTATGGCTACACCTTC.

The chain has TRBV27 and TRBJ2-3; D uncertain. The CDR3 is 14 residues long. The V gene lost 3 bases and the J gene lost 4 bases, with 11 bases spanning the gap. CDR1 and CDR2 (germline): MNHEY, SMNVEV (reference sequence). The CDR3 loop reads CASSFSRRADTQYF. The CDR3 nucleotides read TGTGCCAGCAGTTTCTCAAGAAGGGCAGATACGCAGTATTTT.

The chain combines TRBV24-1 with TRBJ2-3; D is ambiguous. The CDR3 has 14 residues. Germline CDR1 and CDR2: KGHDR and SFDVKD. The ends were cut back, 7 bases at V and 0 bases at J, with 10 bases in the middle. CDR3 in DNA: TGTGCCACCAGGGCTATGGACAGCACAGATACGCAGTATTTT. This encodes CATRAMDSTDTQYF.

The V and J genes are TRBV18 and TRBJ2-1; D is undetermined. The CDR3 extends over 12 amino acids. Germline-derived CDR1 and CDR2 are KGHSH and LQKENI. V lost 6 bases, J lost 2 bases, and 5 bases lay in between. The CDR3 is CASSRTYNEQFF. CDR3 nucleotide sequence: TGTGCCAGCTCCCGGACCTACAATGAGCAGTTCTTC.

This chain joins TRBV10-1 and TRBJ2-1; 9 nucleotides align to TRBD1. V dropped 4 bases and J dropped 8; count of bases not matched to a gene: 6. Germline V lookup: CDR1 WNHNN, CDR2 SYGVQD (reference sequence). The CDR3 runs to 14 residues. The DNA of the CDR3 is TGCGCCAGCAGTGCCGGGACAGGGATCGATGAGCAGTTCTTC. This codes for CASSAGTGIDEQFF.

The gene calls are TRBV19 and TRBJ1-1; no clear D gene. From germline, CDR1 is LNHDA and CDR2 SQIVND (reference sequence). This CDR3 has 13 residues. V was clipped by 5 bases and J by 0 bases, with 7 bases between them. The CDR3, as DNA: TGTGCCAGTAGTCCATCGATGAACACTGAAGCTTTCTTT. Its protein product is CASSPSMNTEAFF.

The V gene is TRBV7-9, the J gene TRBJ2-7; 8 bases fit TRBD2. This CDR3 is built from 15 residues. V lost 5 bases, J lost 1 base, and 7 bases stayed unmatched. Germline V gene lookup returns CDR1 SEHNR and CDR2 FQNEAQ (reference sequence). CDR3 in DNA: TGTGCCAGCAGCCCACCCGGGACTAGTTCCTACGAGCAGTACTTC. It codes for CASSPPGTSSYEQYF.

V and J are TRBV6-1 and TRBJ1-1; D remains ambiguous. V was cut by 7 bases and J by 2 bases, with 11 bases left in between. The CDR3 covers 13 residues. Germline V gene lookup returns CDR1 MNHNS and CDR2 SASEGT. The CDR3 bases are TGTGCCAGCATCTTCATGATAAACACTGAAGCTTTCTTT. Its translation: CASIFMINTEAFF.